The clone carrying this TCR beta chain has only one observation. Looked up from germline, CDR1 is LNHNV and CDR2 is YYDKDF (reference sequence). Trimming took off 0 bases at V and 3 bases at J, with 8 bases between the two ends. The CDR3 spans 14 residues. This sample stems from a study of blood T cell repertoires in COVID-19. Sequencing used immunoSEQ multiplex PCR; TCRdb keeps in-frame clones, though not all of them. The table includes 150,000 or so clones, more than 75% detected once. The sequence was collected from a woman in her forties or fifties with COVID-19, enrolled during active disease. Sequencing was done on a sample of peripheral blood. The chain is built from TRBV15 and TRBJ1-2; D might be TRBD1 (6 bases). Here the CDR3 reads CATSRDRGYYGYTF. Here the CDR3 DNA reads TGTGCCACCAGCAGAGACAGGGGTTACTATGGCTACACCTTC.